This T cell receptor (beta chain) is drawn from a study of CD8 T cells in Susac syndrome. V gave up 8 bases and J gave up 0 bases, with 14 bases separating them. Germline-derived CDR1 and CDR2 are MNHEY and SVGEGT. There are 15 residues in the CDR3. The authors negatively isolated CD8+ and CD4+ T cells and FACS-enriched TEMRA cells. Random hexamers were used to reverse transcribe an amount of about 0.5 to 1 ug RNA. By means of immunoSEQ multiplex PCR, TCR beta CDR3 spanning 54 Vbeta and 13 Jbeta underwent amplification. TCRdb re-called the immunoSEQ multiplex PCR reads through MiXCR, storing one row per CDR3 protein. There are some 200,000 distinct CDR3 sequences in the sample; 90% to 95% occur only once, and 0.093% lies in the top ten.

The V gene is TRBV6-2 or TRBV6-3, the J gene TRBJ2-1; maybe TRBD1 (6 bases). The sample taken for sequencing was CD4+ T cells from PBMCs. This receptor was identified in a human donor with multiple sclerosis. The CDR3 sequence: CASAYRASSYNEQFF. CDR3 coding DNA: TGTGCCAGCGCCTACAGGGCGAGCTCCTACAATGAGCAGTTCTTC.